A single sample is the source of the 3 T cell receptor beta chains below, sequenced in a study of cytomegalovirus exposure and HLA in healthy donors. The PCR made use of 60 Vbeta and 13 Jbeta primers. Clones were sequenced by immunoSEQ multiplex PCR, and TCRdb holds only the in-frame ones, with some missing. The sample yields under 200,000 clones, 77% seen once. Sequencing used PBMCs. These receptors all come from a woman aged 35 to 49 in good health and CMV-seropositive.

This clone has just a few counts. The chain uses TRBV28 and TRBJ1-3; D not certain. V shed 10 bases and J shed 2 bases, with 9 bases lying between them. CDR1 and CDR2 (germline): MDHEN, SYDVKM. The CDR3 covers 12 residues. CDR3 loop: CATRETGNTIYF. The CDR3, as DNA: TGTGCCACCCGGGAGACTGGAAACACCATATATTTT.

V gene TRBV19 combines with J gene TRBJ1-6; 7 bases agree with TRBD1. V shed 6 bases and J 7 bases; nucleotides not matched to a gene: 12. This CDR3 is 16 amino acids long. Germline CDR1 is LNHDA and CDR2 is SQIVND (reference sequence). CDR3: CASSRDTGARNSPLHF. The CDR3 bases are TGTGCCAGTAGCCGGGACACAGGGGCTCGGAATTCACCCCTCCACTTT.

V gene TRBV7-8 combines with J gene TRBJ1-2; D unclear. Germline V gives CDR1 SGHVS, CDR2 FQNEAQ. The CDR3 covers 14 residues. V gave up 5 bases and J gave up 1 base, with 11 bases separating them. CDR3 nucleotide sequence: TGTGCCAGCAGCCGAGGGAGCCTTAACTATGGCTACACCTTC. This encodes CASSRGSLNYGYTF.